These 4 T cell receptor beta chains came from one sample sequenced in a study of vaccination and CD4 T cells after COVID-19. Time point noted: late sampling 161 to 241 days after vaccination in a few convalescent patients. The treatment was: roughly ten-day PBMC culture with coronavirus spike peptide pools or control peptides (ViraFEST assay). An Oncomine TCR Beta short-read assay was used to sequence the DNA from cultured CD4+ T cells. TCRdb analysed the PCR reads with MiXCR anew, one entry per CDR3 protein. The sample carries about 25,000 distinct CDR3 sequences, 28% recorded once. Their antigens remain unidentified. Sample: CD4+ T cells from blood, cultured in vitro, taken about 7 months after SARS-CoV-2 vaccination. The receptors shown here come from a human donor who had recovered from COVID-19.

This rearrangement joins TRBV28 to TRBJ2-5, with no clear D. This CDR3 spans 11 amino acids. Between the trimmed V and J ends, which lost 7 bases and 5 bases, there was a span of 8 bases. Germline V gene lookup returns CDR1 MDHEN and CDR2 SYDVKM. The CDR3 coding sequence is TGTGCCAGCACCCAGGCCGAGACCCAGTACTTC. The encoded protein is CASTQAETQYF.

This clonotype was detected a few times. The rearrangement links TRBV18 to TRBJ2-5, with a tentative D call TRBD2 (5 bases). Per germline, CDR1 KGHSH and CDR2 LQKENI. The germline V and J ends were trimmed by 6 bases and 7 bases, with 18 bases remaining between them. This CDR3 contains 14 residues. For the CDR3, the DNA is TGTGCCAGCTCCCCAGCAGCGGCGGAGATGACCCAGTACTTC. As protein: CASSPAAAEMTQYF.

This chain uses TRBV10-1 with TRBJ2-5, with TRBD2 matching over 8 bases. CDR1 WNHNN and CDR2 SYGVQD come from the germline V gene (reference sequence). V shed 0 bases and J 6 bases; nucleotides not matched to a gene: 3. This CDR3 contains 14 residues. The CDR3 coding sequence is TGCGCCAGCAGTGAGTCCGGGAGGGTTCAGACCCAGTACTTC. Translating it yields CASSESGRVQTQYF.

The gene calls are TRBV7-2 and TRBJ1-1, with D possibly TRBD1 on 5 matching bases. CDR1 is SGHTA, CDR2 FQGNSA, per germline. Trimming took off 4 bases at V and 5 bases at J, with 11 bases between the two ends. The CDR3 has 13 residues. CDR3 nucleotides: TGTGCCAGCAGCTCAGCCTGGGGGACTGAAGCTTTCTTT. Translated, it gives CASSSAWGTEAFF. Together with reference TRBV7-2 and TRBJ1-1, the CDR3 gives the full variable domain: GAGVSQSPSNKVTEKGKDVELRCDPISGHTALYWYRQSLGQGLEFLIYFQGNSAPDKSGLPSDRFSAERTGGSVSTLTIQRTQQEDSAVYLCASSSAWGTEAFFGQGTRLTVV.